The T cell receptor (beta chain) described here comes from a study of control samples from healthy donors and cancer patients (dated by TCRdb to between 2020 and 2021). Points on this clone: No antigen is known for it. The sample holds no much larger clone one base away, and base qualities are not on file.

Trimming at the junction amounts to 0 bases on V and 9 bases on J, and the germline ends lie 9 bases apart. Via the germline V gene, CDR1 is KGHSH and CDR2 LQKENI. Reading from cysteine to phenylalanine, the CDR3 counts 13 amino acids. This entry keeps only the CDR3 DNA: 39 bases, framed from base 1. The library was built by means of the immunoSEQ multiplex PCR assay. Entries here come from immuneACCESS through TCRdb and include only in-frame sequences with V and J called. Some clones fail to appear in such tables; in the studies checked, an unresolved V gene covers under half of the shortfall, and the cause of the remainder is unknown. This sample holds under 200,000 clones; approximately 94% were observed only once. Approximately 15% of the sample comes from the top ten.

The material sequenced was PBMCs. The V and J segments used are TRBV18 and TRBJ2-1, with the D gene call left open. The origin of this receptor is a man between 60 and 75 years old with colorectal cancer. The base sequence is TGTGCCAGCTCACCACCCCTAGGTGGTGAGCAGTTCTTC. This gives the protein CASSPPLGGEQFF.